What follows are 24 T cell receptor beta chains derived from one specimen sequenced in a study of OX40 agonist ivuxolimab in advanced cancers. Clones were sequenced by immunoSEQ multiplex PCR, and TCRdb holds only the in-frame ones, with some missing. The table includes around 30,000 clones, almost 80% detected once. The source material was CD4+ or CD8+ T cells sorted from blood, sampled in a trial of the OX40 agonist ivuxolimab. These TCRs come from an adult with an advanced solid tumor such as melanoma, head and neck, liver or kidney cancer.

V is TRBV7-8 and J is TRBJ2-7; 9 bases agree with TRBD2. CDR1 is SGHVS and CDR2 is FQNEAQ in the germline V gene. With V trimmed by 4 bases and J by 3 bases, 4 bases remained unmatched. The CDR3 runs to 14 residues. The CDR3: CASSWASGDYEQYF. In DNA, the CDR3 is TGTGCCAGCAGCTGGGCTAGCGGGGACTACGAGCAGTACTTC.

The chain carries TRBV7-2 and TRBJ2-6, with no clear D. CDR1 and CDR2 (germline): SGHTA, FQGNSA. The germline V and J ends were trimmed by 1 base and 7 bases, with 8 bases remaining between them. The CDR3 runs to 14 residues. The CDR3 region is CASSLDPGANVLTF. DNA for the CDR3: TGTGCCAGCAGCTTAGACCCGGGTGCCAACGTCCTGACTTTC.

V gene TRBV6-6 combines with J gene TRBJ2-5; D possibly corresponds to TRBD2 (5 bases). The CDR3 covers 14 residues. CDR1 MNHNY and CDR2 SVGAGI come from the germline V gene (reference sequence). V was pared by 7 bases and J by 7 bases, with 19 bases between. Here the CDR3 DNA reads TGTGCCAGCATGGTGGGGAGAGCGTTCGGGACCCAGTACTTC. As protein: CASMVGRAFGTQYF.

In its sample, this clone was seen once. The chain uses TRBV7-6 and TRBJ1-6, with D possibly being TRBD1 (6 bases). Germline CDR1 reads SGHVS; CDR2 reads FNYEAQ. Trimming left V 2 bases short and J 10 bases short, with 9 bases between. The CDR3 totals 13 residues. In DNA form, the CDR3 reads TGTGCCAGCAGCTTACAGGGGCACTCACCCCTCCACTTT. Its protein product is CASSLQGHSPLHF.

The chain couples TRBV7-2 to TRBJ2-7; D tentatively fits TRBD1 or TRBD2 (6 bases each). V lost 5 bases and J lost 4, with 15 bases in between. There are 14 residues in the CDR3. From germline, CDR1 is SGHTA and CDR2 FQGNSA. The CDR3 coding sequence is TGTGCCAGCAGCCCGGGTGGAGGGGGATACGAGCAGTACTTC. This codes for CASSPGGGGYEQYF.

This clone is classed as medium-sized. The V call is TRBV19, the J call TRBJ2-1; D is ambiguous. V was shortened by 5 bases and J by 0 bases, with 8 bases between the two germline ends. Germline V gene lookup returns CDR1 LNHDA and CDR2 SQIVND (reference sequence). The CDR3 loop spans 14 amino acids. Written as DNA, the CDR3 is TGTGCCAGTAGTCGTGCTAGCTCCTACAATGAGCAGTTCTTC. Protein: CASSRASSYNEQFF.

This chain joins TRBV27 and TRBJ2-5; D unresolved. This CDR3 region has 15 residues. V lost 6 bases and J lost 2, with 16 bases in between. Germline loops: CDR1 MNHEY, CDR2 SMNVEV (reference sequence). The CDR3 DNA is TGTGCCAGCAGCCGATATAGCCCGCGACAAGAGACCCAGTACTTC. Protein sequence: CASSRYSPRQETQYF.

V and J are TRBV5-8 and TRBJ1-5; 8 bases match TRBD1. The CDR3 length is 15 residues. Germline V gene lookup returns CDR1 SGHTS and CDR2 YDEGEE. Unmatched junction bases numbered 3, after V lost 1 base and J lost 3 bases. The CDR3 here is CASSLNRGTNQPQHF. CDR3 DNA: TGTGCCAGCAGCTTGAACAGGGGGACCAATCAGCCCCAGCATTTT. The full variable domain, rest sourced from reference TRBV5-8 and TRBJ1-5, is EAGVTQSPTHLIKTRGQQATLRCSPISGHTSVYWYQQALGLGLQFLLWYDEGEERNRGNFPPRFSGRQFPNYSSELNVNALELEDSALYLCASSLNRGTNQPQHFGDGTRLSIL.

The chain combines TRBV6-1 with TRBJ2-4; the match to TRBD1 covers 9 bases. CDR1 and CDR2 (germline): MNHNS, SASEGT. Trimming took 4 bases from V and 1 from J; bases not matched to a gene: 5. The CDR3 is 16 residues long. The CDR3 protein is CASSARQGVAKNIQYF. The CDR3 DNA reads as TGTGCCAGCAGTGCGCGACAGGGGGTGGCCAAAAACATTCAGTACTTC.

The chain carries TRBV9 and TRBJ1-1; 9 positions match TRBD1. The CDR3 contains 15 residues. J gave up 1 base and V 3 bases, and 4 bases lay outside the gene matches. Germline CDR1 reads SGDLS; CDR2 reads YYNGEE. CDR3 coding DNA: TGTGCCAGCAGCGAAACAGGGGGCGCGAACACTGAAGCTTTCTTT. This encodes CASSETGGANTEAFF.

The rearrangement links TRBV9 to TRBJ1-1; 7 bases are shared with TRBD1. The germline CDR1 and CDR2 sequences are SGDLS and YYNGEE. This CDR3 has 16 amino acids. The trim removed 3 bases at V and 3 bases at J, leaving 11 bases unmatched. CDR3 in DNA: TGTGCCAGCAGCGCGCCCGACAGGGTAAGTGACACTGAAGCTTTCTTT. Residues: CASSAPDRVSDTEAFF.

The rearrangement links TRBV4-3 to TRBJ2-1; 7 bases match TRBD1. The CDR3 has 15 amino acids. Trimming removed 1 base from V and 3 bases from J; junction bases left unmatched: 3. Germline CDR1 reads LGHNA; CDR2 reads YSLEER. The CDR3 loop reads CASSQGSGGYNEQFF. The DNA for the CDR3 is TGCGCCAGCAGCCAAGGGTCAGGGGGCTACAATGAGCAGTTCTTC.

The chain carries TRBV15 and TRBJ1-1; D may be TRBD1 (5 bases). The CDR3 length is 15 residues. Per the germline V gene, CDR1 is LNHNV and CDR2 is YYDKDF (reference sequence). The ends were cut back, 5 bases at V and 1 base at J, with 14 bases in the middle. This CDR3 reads CATSDPGTPNTEAFF. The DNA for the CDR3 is TGTGCCACCAGCGATCCCGGGACTCCGAACACTGAAGCTTTCTTT.

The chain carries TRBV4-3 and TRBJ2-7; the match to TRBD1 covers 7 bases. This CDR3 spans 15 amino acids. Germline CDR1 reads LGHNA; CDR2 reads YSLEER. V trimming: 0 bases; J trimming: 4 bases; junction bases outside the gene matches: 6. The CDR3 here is CASSQDTGTAYEQYF. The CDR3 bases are TGCGCCAGCAGCCAAGATACAGGGACAGCATACGAGCAGTACTTC.

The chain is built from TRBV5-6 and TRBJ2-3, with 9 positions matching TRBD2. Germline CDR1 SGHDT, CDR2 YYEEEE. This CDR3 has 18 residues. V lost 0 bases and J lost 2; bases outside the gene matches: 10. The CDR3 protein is CASSLGGLSGGSTDTQYF. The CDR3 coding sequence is TGTGCCAGCAGCTTGGGAGGGCTTAGCGGGGGATCCACAGATACGCAGTATTTT. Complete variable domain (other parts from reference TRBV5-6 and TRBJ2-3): DAGVTQSPTHLIKTRGQQVTLRCSPKSGHDTVSWYQQALGQGPQFIFQYYEEEERQRGNFPDRFSGHQFPNYSSELNVNALLLGDSALYLCASSLGGLSGGSTDTQYFGPGTRLTVL.

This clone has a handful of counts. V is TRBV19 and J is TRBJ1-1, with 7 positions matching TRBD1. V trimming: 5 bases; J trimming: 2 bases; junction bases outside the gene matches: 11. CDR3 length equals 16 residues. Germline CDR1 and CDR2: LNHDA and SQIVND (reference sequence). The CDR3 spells CASSPRQAGGNTEAFF. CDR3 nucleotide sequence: TGTGCCAGTAGTCCACGTCAGGCAGGGGGAAACACTGAAGCTTTCTTT.

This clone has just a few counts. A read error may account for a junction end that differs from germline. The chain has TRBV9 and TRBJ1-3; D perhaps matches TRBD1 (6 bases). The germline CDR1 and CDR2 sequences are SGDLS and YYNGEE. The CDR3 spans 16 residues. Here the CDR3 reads CASNVGGPSSGNTIYF. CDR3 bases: TGTGCCAGCAACGTAGGGGGGCCGAGCTCTGGAAACACCATATATTTT.

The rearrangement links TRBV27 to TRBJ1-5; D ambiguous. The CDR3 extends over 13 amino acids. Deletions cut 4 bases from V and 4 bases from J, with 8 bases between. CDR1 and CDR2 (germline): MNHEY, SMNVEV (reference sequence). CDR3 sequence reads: CASSSSLNQPQHF. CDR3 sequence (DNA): TGTGCCAGCAGTTCCAGCCTAAATCAGCCCCAGCATTTT.

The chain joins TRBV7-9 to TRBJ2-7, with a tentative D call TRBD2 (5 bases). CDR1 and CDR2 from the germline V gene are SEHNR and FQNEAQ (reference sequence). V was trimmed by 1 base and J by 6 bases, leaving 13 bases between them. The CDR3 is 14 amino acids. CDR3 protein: CASSLERTAGEQYF. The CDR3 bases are TGTGCCAGCAGCTTAGAGAGGACGGCGGGCGAGCAGTACTTC.

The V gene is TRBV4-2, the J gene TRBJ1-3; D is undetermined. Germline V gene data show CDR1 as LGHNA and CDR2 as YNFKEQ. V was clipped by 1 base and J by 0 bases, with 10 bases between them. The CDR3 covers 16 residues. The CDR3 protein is CASSQASADSGNTIYF. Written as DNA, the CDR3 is TGTGCCAGCAGCCAAGCGTCGGCAGACTCTGGAAACACCATATATTTT.

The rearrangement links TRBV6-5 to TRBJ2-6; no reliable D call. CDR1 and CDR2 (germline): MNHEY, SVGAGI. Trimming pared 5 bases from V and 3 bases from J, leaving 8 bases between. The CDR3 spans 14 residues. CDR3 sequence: CASSPHVGANVLTF. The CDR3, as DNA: TGTGCCAGCAGTCCACACGTTGGGGCCAACGTCCTGACTTTC.

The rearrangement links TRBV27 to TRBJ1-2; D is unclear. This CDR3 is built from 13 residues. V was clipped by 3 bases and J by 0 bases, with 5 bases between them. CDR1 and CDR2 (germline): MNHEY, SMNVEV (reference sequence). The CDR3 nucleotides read TGTGCCAGCAGTTTTCGGGCTAACTATGGCTACACCTTC. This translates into CASSFRANYGYTF.

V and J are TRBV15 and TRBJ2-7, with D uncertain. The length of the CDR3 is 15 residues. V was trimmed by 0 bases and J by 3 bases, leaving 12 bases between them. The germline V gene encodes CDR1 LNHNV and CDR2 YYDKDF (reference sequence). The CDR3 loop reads CATSRDRAGDYEQYF. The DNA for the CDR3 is TGTGCCACCAGCAGAGATCGTGCAGGAGACTACGAGCAGTACTTC.

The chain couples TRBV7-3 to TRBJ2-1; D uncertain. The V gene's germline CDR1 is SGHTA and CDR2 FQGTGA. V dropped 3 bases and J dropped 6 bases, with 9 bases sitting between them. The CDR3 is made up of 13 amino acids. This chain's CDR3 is CASSLGLGNEQFF. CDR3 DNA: TGTGCCAGCAGCTTGGGGTTGGGCAATGAGCAGTTCTTC.